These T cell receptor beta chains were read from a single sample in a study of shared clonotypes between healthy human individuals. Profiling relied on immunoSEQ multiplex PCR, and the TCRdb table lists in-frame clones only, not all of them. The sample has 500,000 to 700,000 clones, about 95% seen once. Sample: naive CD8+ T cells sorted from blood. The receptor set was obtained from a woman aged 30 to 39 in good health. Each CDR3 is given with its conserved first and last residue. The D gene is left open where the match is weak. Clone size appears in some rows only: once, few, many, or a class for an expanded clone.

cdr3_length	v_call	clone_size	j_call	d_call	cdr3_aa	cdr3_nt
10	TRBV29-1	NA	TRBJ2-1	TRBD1	CSVTQGEQFF	TGCAGCGTCACACAGGGGGAGCAGTTCTTC
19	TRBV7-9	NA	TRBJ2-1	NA	CASSLVQTWTTHEYNEQFF	TGTGCCAGCAGCTTAGTCCAGACCTGGACTACTCACGAATACAATGAGCAGTTCTTC
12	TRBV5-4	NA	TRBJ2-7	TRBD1	CATGTGDYEQYF	TGTGCCACAGGGACAGGGGACTACGAGCAGTACTTC
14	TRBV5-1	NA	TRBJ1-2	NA	CASSESGRSYGYTF	TGCGCCAGCAGCGAGAGCGGGCGATCCTATGGCTACACCTTC
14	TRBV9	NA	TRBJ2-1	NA	CASSVGSRGNEQFF	TGTGCCAGCAGCGTAGGTAGCCGCGGGAATGAGCAGTTCTTC
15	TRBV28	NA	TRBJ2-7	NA	CASNPFGSLVDEQYF	TGTGCCAGCAACCCCTTCGGCTCCCTGGTCGACGAGCAGTACTTC
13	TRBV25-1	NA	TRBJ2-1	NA	CASSLGGLNEQFF	TGTGCCAGCAGTCTGGGGGGCCTCAATGAGCAGTTCTTC
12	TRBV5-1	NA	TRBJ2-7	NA	CASSLELYEQYF	TGTGCCAGCAGCTTGGAGCTTTACGAGCAGTACTTC
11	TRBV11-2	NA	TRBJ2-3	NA	CASERGDTQYF	TGTGCCAGCGAACGGGGAGATACGCAGTATTTT
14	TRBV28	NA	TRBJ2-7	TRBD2	CASSFWAGDHEQYF	TGTGCCAGCAGTTTTTGGGCGGGAGACCACGAGCAGTACTTC
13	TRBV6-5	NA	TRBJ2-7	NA	CASSYSGEQKKYF	TGTGCCAGCAGTTACTCGGGAGAACAAAAAAAGTACTTC
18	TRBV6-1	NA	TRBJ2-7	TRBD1	CASSEYALASGQGYEQYF	TGTGCCAGCAGTGAATACGCGCTGGCTTCGGGACAGGGGTACGAGCAGTACTTC
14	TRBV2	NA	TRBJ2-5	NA	CASRTSLDGETQYF	TGTGCCAGCAGGACAAGCCTAGACGGCGAGACCCAGTACTTC
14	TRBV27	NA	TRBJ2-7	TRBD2	CASSLTSGNSEQYF	TGTGCCAGCAGTTTGACTAGCGGGAACTCCGAGCAGTACTTC
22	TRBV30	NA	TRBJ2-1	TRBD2	CAWRSVGLAGVSSSPAYNEQFF	TGTGCCTGGAGGTCCGTAGGACTAGCGGGAGTTTCCTCTTCTCCAGCCTACAATGAGCAGTTCTTC
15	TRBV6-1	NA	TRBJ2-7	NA	CASSDAGDGSYEQYF	TGTGCCAGCAGTGATGCCGGAGACGGCTCCTACGAGCAGTACTTC
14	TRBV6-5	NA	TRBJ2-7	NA	CASSYSRSHYEQYF	TGTGCCAGCAGTTACTCGAGGTCCCACTACGAGCAGTACTTC
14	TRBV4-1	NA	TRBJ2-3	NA	CASSHASSTDTQYF	TGCGCCAGCAGCCACGCTTCTAGCACAGATACGCAGTATTTT
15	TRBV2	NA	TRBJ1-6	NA	CASSEQPFYNSPLHF	TGTGCCAGCAGTGAACAGCCCTTCTATAATTCACCCCTCCACTTT
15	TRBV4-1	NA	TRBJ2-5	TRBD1	CASSQDYYRGWEQYF	TGCGCCAGCAGCCAAGACTACTACAGGGGATGGGAGCAGTACTTC
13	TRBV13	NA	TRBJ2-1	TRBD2	CASQLAGYNEQFF	TGTGCCAGCCAACTAGCGGGCTACAATGAGCAGTTCTTC
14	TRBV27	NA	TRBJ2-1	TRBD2	CASAHSGSANEQFF	TGTGCCAGCGCGCACAGCGGGAGTGCCAATGAGCAGTTCTTC
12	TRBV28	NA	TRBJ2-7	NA	CASSDPVNEQYF	TGTGCCAGCAGTGACCCGGTCAACGAGCAGTACTTC
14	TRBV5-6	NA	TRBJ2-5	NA	CASSLAYQQETQYF	TGTGCCAGCAGCTTGGCCTACCAGCAAGAGACCCAGTACTTC
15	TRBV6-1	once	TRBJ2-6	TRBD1	CASTRQGSGANVLTF	TGTGCCAGCACCAGACAGGGGTCTGGGGCCAACGTCCTGACTTTC
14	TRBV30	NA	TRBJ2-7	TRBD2	CAWSARDYHYEQYF	TGTGCCTGGAGTGCCCGGGACTACCACTACGAGCAGTACTTC
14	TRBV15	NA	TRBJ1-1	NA	CATSRSQGWTEAFF	TGTGCCACCAGCAGATCTCAAGGGTGGACTGAAGCTTTCTTT
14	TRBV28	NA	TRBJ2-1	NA	CASSLRGRYNEQFF	TGTGCCAGCAGTTTAAGGGGTAGATACAATGAGCAGTTCTTC
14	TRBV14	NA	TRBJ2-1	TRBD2	CASSQVGLAGPQFF	TGTGCCAGCAGCCAAGTGGGACTAGCGGGACCACAGTTCTTC
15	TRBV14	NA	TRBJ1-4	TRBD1	CASSQRTGGEEKLFF	TGTGCCAGCAGCCAACGGACAGGGGGCGAGGAAAAACTGTTTTTT
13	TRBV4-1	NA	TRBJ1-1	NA	CASSQEWVTEAFF	TGCGCCAGCAGCCAAGAGTGGGTCACTGAAGCTTTCTTT
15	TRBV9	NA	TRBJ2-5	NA	CASSVGGWIQETQYF	TGTGCCAGCAGCGTAGGGGGCTGGATTCAAGAGACCCAGTACTTC
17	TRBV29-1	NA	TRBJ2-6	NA	CSVTGLADGPGANVLTF	TGCAGCGTTACGGGACTCGCAGATGGGCCCGGGGCCAACGTCCTGACTTTC
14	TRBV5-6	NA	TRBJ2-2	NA	CASSLAGSRGELFF	TGTGCCAGCAGCCTCGCCGGGAGCCGGGGGGAGCTGTTTTTT
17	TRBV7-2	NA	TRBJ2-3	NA	CASSLGVRASAADTQYF	TGTGCCAGCAGCTTAGGTGTACGGGCTAGCGCCGCAGATACGCAGTATTTT
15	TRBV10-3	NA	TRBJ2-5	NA	CAISDPPFGGETQYF	TGTGCCATCAGTGACCCCCCATTTGGTGGGGAGACCCAGTACTTC
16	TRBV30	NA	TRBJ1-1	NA	CAWSVSWQTMNTEAFF	TGTGCCTGGAGTGTAAGTTGGCAGACGATGAACACTGAAGCTTTCTTT
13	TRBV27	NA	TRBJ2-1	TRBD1	CASSAGDRVEQFF	TGTGCCAGCAGCGCCGGGGACAGGGTGGAGCAGTTCTTC
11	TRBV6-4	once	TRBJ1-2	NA	CASLVTGGYTF	TGTGCCAGCCTAGTCACTGGAGGCTACACCTTC
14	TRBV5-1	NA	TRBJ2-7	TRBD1	CASPLTDRTYEQYF	TGCGCCAGCCCACTGACGGACAGGACCTACGAGCAGTACTTC
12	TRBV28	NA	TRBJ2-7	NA	CATGAHSYEQYF	TGTGCCACCGGCGCCCACTCCTACGAGCAGTACTTC